The T cell receptor (beta chain) under discussion was sequenced for a study of cytomegalovirus exposure and HLA in healthy donors. Researchers ran the PCR with 60 Vbeta and 13 Jbeta primers. The data were produced by immunoSEQ multiplex PCR, yet TCRdb's version contains in-frame clones alone and is incomplete. Of under 200,000 clones listed, about three quarters are singletons. Though nominally healthy at sampling, donors likely had unrecorded immune exposures. The J segment lost 3 bases and the V segment lost 4 bases, leaving 8 bases of the junction unmatched. Germline CDR1 SGDLS, CDR2 YYNGEE. The CDR3 is 15 residues long. Comments on this clone: Its antigen remains unknown.

Study-wide results and limits: TCR beta sequences numbering 15,000 to 20,000 were associated with HLA alleles at 0.05 false discovery rate in a later analysis.

The chain is built from TRBV9 and TRBJ1-1, with TRBD1 identical over 8 bases. Sequenced: PBMCs. The TCR originated in a woman aged 35 to 49 in good health and CMV-seropositive. The CDR3 bases are TGTGCCAGCAGCCTTACCCCGACAGGGGACACTGAAGCTTTCTTT. This sequence encodes CASSLTPTGDTEAFF.